The next 27 T cell receptor beta chains were all read from a single sample in a study of shared clonotypes between healthy human individuals. Produced via immunoSEQ multiplex PCR; TCRdb's table is partial and in-frame only. The sample shows 750,000 to 1,000,000 clones, 85% to 95% of them seen only once. In the naive CD8 group, cells lacked CD45RO and were positively selected for CCR7, so terminally differentiated effector memory CD45RA+ cells were left out. What was sequenced was naive CD8+ T cells sorted from blood. These receptors were collected from a young man in good health.

V gene TRBV15 combines with J gene TRBJ1-2; D is uncertain. In germline, CDR1 is LNHNV, CDR2 YYDKDF (reference sequence). The V gene lost 0 bases and the J gene lost 0 bases, with 14 bases spanning the gap. The CDR3 loop spans 17 amino acids. The CDR3, as DNA: TGTGCCACCAGCAGAGAGTCTACGAGAAGTACTAACTATGGCTACACCTTC. Translation: CATSRESTRSTNYGYTF.

V usage is TRBV14 and J usage is TRBJ1-3; D is uncertain. The length of the CDR3 is 14 residues. Trimming pared 1 base from V and 3 bases from J, leaving 7 bases between. CDR1 SGHDN and CDR2 FVKESK come from the germline V gene. CDR3 DNA sequence: TGTGCCAGCAGCCAAGTTGGAGTTGGAAACACCATATATTTT. This translates into CASSQVGVGNTIYF.

The CDR3 DNA reads TGCAGCGTTGGAGGACCGCAGTTCTTC. Its protein is CSVGGPQFF. The V call is TRBV29-1, the J call TRBJ2-1; D not resolved. There are 9 residues in the CDR3. V gave up 4 bases and J gave up 12 bases, with 7 bases separating them. Germline CDR1 is SQVTM and CDR2 is ANQGSEA.

The J gene is TRBJ2-7, the V gene TRBV13, with 11 bases that match TRBD2. The CDR3 runs 16 residues. Germline values: CDR1 PRHDT, CDR2 FYEKMQ (reference sequence). The junction had 6 bases not matched to a gene; V was cut back by 4 bases and J by 1 base. The CDR3 spells CASSSATSGGSYEQYF. The CDR3 coding sequence is TGTGCCAGCAGCTCAGCTACTAGCGGGGGTTCCTACGAGCAGTACTTC. The complete variable domain, with remaining parts taken from reference TRBV13 and TRBJ2-7, reads AAGVIQSPRHLIKEKRETATLKCYPIPRHDTVYWYQQGPGQDPQFLISFYEKMQSDKGSIPDRFSAQQFSDYHSELNMSSLELGDSALYFCASSSATSGGSYEQYFGPGTRLTVT.

This chain connects TRBV25-1 to TRBJ1-4; TRBD1 is a possible D gene (6 bases). The CDR3 sequence is 14 residues long. The germline CDR1 and CDR2 sequences are MGHDK and SYGVNS. V lost 8 bases to trimming and J lost 2 bases, with 12 bases between them. The chain's CDR3 is CASSWGATNEKLFF. As DNA, the CDR3 is TGTGCCAGCTCTTGGGGGGCGACTAATGAAAAACTGTTTTTT. The complete variable domain, with remaining parts taken from reference TRBV25-1 and TRBJ1-4, reads EADIYQTPRYLVIGTGKKITLECSQTMGHDKMYWYQQDPGMELHLIHYSYGVNSTEKGDLSSESTVSRIRTEHFPLTLESARPSHTSQYLCASSWGATNEKLFFGSGTQLSVL.

DNA for the CDR3: TGTGCCAGCTCACCAGGGGGGGCGCCTGAAGCTTTCTTT. Translating gives CASSPGGAPEAFF. The chain employs TRBV18 and TRBJ1-1; possible D gene TRBD1, 6 bases. The CDR3 loop spans 13 amino acids. Germline CDR1 and CDR2: KGHSH and LQKENI. V was trimmed by 2 bases and J by 6 bases, leaving 10 bases between them.

The J gene is TRBJ1-3, the V gene TRBV10-3; no definite D call. Germline CDR1 is ENHRY and CDR2 is SYGVKD. This CDR3 region has 15 residues. With 6 bases removed from V and 0 bases from J, the gap between germline ends came to 12 bases. CDR3 bases: TGTGCCATCAGCTTTGGGGTCAGCTCTGGAAACACCATATATTTT. Its protein is CAISFGVSSGNTIYF.

The chain has TRBV11-2 and TRBJ2-2; D could derive from TRBD1 or TRBD2 (5 bases each). CDR3 length: 15 residues. Germline CDR1 is SGHAT and CDR2 is FQNNGV. Trimming left V 2 bases short and J 9 bases short, with 16 bases between. CDR3 amino acids: CASSLIGDEGRELFF. The CDR3 nucleotides are TGTGCCAGCAGCTTAATAGGGGACGAGGGGAGGGAGCTGTTTTTT.

The rearrangement joins TRBV27 to TRBJ2-1; D is perhaps TRBD2 (6 bases). Germline V CDR1 and CDR2: MNHEY, SMNVEV (reference sequence). V lost 2 bases and J 4 bases, leaving 15 bases between the germline ends. There are 16 residues in the CDR3. The CDR3 reads CASSLTTGAGYNEQFF. Here the CDR3 DNA reads TGTGCCAGCAGTTTAACAACGGGTGCGGGGTACAATGAGCAGTTCTTC.

The V and J genes are TRBV11-2 and TRBJ2-2; a possible D gene is TRBD1 (5 bases). Germline V gene data show CDR1 as SGHAT and CDR2 as FQNNGV. Deletions cut 5 bases from V and 4 bases from J, with 5 bases between. The CDR3 runs to 12 residues. The DNA of the CDR3 is TGTGCCAGCAGCCAGGGCACCGGGGAGCTGTTTTTT. This sequence encodes CASSQGTGELFF. The whole variable domain, remainder taken from reference TRBV11-2 and TRBJ2-2, is EAGVAQSPRYKIIEKRQSVAFWCNPISGHATLYWYQQILGQGPKLLIQFQNNGVVDDSQLPKDRFSAERLKGVDSTLKIQPAKLEDSAVYLCASSQGTGELFFGEGSRLTVL.

V is TRBV13 and J is TRBJ2-4; 8 positions match TRBD1. The V segment lost 1 base and the J segment 7 bases; nucleotides outside the gene matches: 3. The germline V gene encodes CDR1 PRHDT and CDR2 FYEKMQ (reference sequence). This CDR3 spans 14 amino acids. Here the CDR3 DNA reads TGTGCCAGCAGCTTAGACAGGGGGGAGAACATTCAGTACTTC. Translation gives CASSLDRGENIQYF.

As for this clone: It is unclear where the CDR3 begins or ends on the DNA, so no DNA is shown, and the CDR3 is as TCRdb lists it. The chain joins TRBV11-2 to TRBJ2-1. The CDR3 has 12 amino acids, counting both end residues. From germline, CDR1 is SGHAT and CDR2 FQNNGV. CDR3 region: CASSWGKGSRFF.

The chain has TRBV7-9 and TRBJ2-1; TRBD2 matches 14 bases. The CDR3 has 16 amino acids. From germline, CDR1 is SEHNR and CDR2 FQNEAQ (reference sequence). Losses at the gene ends were 1 base for V and 5 bases for J; bases not matched to a gene: 1. CDR3 protein: CASSLVGLAGDNEQFF. In DNA form, the CDR3 reads TGTGCCAGCAGCTTAGTGGGACTAGCGGGAGACAATGAGCAGTTCTTC.

The genes are TRBV5-8 and TRBJ1-3; D ambiguous. Trimming shortened V by 0 bases and J by 0 bases, and 19 bases separated the two germline ends. The CDR3 sequence is 19 residues long. From germline, CDR1 is SGHTS and CDR2 YDEGEE. The CDR3 bases are TGTGCCAGCAGCTTGGTAGGTTGGGTGCGGACGGACTCTGGAAACACCATATATTTT. Translating it yields CASSLVGWVRTDSGNTIYF.

Turning to this clone: The sample carries other DNA sequences with the same CDR3. The chain recombines TRBV7-8 with TRBJ2-5; D gene unclear. The length of the CDR3 is 11 residues. Germline V CDR1 and CDR2: SGHVS, FQNEAQ. The V end was cut by 2 bases, the J end by 3 bases, with 1 base between. Written as DNA, the CDR3 is TGTGCCAGCAGCTTAAAAGAGACCCAGTACTTC. Residues: CASSLKETQYF.

The chain uses TRBV6-5 and TRBJ1-2; D remains unclear. V was pared by 2 bases and J by 1 base, with 11 bases between. This CDR3 has 15 residues. Germline V gives CDR1 MNHEY, CDR2 SVGAGI. CDR3 protein: CASSYSRAFNYGYTF. The CDR3, as DNA: TGTGCCAGCAGTTACAGCCGGGCCTTTAACTATGGCTACACCTTC.

The chain carries TRBV28 and TRBJ2-2; D gene ambiguous. The V end lost 2 bases, the J end lost 2 bases, and 6 bases lay between the germline ends. CDR1 and CDR2 from the germline V gene are MDHEN and SYDVKM. This CDR3 is 14 amino acids long. The CDR3 sequence is CASSLLSNTGELFF. The CDR3 region has the DNA TGTGCCAGCAGTTTACTCTCCAACACCGGGGAGCTGTTTTTT.

The chain uses TRBV10-1 and TRBJ2-5; 8 bases align to TRBD1. CDR1 is WNHNN, CDR2 SYGVQD, per germline (reference sequence). The CDR3 extends over 13 amino acids. The CDR3 protein is CEESTGVSKTQYF. The CDR3 DNA is TGCGAGGAATCGACAGGGGTAAGCAAGACCCAGTACTTC.

The chain carries TRBV7-9 and TRBJ2-1, with TRBD1 identical over 10 bases. Germline assignment: CDR1 SEHNR and CDR2 FQNEAQ (reference sequence). The CDR3 is made up of 12 amino acids. With V trimmed by 6 bases and J by 12 bases, 5 bases remained unmatched. This chain's CDR3 is CASRSGTGVQFF. DNA of the CDR3: TGTGCCAGCAGGTCCGGGACAGGGGTGCAGTTCTTC.

Comments on this clone: Other DNA sequences in this sample translate to the same CDR3. The gene calls are TRBV19 and TRBJ2-1; D possibly uses TRBD1 or TRBD2 (5 bases each). V was clipped by 1 base and J by 7 bases, with 8 bases between them. The CDR3 covers 13 residues. Germline CDR1 reads LNHDA; CDR2 reads SQIVND (reference sequence). The CDR3 bases are TGTGCCAGTAGTATAGTAGAGGGGAATGAGCAGTTCTTC. This codes for CASSIVEGNEQFF.

V usage is TRBV29-1 and J usage is TRBJ2-5; TRBD1 might be the D (7 bases). With 5 bases removed from V and 1 base from J, the gap between germline ends came to 14 bases. Per germline, CDR1 SQVTM and CDR2 ANQGSEA. The length of the CDR3 is 14 residues. The chain's CDR3 is CSVRPGGFQETQYF. The CDR3 DNA sequence: TGCAGCGTTCGTCCAGGGGGGTTCCAAGAGACCCAGTACTTC.

The chain carries TRBV14 and TRBJ2-5; TRBD1 is a possible D gene (6 bases). CDR3 size: 18 residues. V lost 0 bases and J 5 bases, leaving 22 bases between the germline ends. Germline V gene sequence: CDR1 SGHDN, CDR2 FVKESK. As DNA, the CDR3 is TGTGCCAGCAGCCAAGATCGAGGGAACAGGGATTCGGGGGAGACCCAGTACTTC. Translation: CASSQDRGNRDSGETQYF. The entire variable domain, with the rest obtained from reference TRBV14 and TRBJ2-5, is as follows: EAGVTQFPSHSVIEKGQTVTLRCDPISGHDNLYWYRRVMGKEIKFLLHFVKESKQDESGMPNNRFLAERTGGTYSTLKVQPAELEDSGVYFCASSQDRGNRDSGETQYFGPGTRLLVL.

The chain recombines TRBV7-6 with TRBJ1-1, with TRBD1 identical over 10 bases. The CDR3 is made up of 14 amino acids. Germline lookup yields CDR1 SGHVS and CDR2 FNYEAQ. After removal of 5 bases from V and 4 bases from J, the junction contained 4 bases not matched to a gene. The CDR3 reads CASSQTGGGTEAFF. The CDR3 nucleotides are TGTGCCAGCAGCCAGACAGGGGGCGGCACTGAAGCTTTCTTT.

V and J are TRBV4-3 and TRBJ2-1; possibly TRBD2 for D (6 bases). The germline V gene has CDR1 LGHNA and CDR2 YSLEER. This CDR3 contains 16 residues. The V gene lost 1 base and the J gene lost 5 bases, with 15 bases spanning the gap. The CDR3 region has the DNA TGCGCCAGCAGCCAAGCGGAGGGTGTGAAACACAATGAGCAGTTCTTC. Protein product: CASSQAEGVKHNEQFF.

This sequence joins TRBV7-9 and TRBJ2-3; no clear D. Between the trimmed V and J ends, which lost 5 bases and 1 base, there was a span of 10 bases. In germline, CDR1 is SEHNR, CDR2 FQNEAQ (reference sequence). The CDR3 loop spans 14 amino acids. The CDR3 reads CASSPVFGTDTQYF. Written as DNA, the CDR3 is TGTGCCAGCAGCCCAGTATTTGGCACAGATACGCAGTATTTT.

This clone was seen a few times. The chain couples TRBV28 to TRBJ2-7; the D is unclear. Trimming stripped 6 bases from V and 7 bases from J, with 19 bases between. The germline gives CDR1 MDHEN, CDR2 SYDVKM. CDR3 length: 14 amino acids. The CDR3 reads CASRITAPAREQYF. The CDR3 region has the DNA TGTGCCAGCAGGATAACAGCTCCTGCGCGAGAGCAGTACTTC.

The chain uses TRBV6-5 and TRBJ2-7; 7 positions match TRBD1. Germline CDR1 is MNHEY and CDR2 is SVGAGI. This CDR3 spans 13 amino acids. The junction had 2 bases not matched to a gene; V was cut back by 4 bases and J by 2 bases. The CDR3 here is CASSFGTAYEQYF. In nucleotides, the CDR3 is TGTGCCAGCAGTTTTGGGACAGCCTACGAGCAGTACTTC.